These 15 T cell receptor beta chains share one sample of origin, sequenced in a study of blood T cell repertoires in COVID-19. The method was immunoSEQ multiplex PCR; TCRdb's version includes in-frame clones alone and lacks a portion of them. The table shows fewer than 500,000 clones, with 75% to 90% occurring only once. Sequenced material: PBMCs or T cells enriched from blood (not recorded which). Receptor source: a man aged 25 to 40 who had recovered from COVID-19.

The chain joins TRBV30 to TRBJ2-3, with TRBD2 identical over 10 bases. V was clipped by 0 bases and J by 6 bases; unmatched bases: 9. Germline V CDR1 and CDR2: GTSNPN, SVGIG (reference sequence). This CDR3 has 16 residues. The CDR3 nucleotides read TGTGCCTGGAGTGTAGCACTAGCGGGACCCTATGATACGCAGTATTTT. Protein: CAWSVALAGPYDTQYF.

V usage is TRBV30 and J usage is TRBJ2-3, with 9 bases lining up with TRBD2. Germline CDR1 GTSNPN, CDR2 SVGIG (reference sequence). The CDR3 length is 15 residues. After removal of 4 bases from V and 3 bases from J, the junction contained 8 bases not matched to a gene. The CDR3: CAWTSGTSATDTQYF. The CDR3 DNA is TGTGCCTGGACTAGCGGGACATCTGCTACAGATACGCAGTATTTT.

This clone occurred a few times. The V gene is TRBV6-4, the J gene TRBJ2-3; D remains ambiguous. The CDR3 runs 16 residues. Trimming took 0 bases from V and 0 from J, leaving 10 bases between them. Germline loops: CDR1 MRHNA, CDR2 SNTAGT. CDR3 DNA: TGTGCCAGCAGTGACTCCACAGCACCCAGCACAGATACGCAGTATTTT. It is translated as CASSDSTAPSTDTQYF.

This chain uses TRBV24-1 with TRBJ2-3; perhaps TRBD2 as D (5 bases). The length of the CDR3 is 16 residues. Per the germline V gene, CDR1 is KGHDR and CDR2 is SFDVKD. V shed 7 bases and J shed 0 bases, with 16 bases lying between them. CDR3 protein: CATSRTTGSSTDTQYF. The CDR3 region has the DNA TGTGCCACCAGCCGAACCACGGGATCTAGCACAGATACGCAGTATTTT.

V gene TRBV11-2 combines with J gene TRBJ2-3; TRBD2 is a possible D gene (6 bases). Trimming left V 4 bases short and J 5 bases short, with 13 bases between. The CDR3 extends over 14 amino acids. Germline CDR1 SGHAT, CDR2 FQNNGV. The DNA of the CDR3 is TGTGCCAGCAGCTCGAATGTGGGGGGAGATACGCAGTATTTT. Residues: CASSSNVGGDTQYF.

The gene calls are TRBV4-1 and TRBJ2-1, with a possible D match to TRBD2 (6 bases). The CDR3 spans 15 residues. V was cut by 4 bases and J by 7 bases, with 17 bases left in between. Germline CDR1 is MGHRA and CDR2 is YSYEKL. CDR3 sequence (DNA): TGCGCCAGCAGCCCCCGGGCGCCGCGGGAAAATGAGCAGTTCTTC. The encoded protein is CASSPRAPRENEQFF.

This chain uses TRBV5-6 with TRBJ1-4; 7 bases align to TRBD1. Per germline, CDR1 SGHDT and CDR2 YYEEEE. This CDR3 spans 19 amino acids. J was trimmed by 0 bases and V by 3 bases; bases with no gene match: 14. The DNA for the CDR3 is TGTGCCAGCAGCTCGGGTCCTACTAGAGGGGGCTCAACTAATGAAAAACTGTTTTTT. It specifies CASSSGPTRGGSTNEKLFF.

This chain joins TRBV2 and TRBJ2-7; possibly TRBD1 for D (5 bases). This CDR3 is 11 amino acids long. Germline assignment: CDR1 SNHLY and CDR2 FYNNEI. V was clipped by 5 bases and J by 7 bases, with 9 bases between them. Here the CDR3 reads CASSNRQEQYF. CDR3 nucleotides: TGTGCCAGCAGTAATAGACAGGAGCAGTACTTC.

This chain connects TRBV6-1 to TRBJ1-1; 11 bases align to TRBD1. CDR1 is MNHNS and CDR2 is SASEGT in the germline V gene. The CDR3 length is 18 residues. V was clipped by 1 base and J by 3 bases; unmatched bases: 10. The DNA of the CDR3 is TGTGCCAGCAGTGAAGGCGGACAGGGGGCGATTAAGGACACTGAAGCTTTCTTT. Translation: CASSEGGQGAIKDTEAFF.

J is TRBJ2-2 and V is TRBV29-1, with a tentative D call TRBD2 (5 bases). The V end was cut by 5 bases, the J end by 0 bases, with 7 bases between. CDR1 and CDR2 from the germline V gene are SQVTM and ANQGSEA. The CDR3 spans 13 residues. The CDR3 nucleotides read TGCAGCGTTACGGGGACGAACACCGGGGAGCTGTTTTTT. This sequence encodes CSVTGTNTGELFF.

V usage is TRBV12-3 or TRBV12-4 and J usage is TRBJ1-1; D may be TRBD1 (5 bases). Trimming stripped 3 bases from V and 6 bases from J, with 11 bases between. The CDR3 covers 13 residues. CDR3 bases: TGTGCCAGCAGTTTTAATCAGGGCTCTGAAGCTTTCTTT. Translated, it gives CASSFNQGSEAFF.

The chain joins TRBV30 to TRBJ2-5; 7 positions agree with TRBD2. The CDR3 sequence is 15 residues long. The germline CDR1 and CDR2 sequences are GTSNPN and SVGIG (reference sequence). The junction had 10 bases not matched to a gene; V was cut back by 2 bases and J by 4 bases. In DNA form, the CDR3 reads TGTGCCTGGAGTACGGCGGGAGCGGGTAGAGAGACCCAGTACTTC. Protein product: CAWSTAGAGRETQYF.

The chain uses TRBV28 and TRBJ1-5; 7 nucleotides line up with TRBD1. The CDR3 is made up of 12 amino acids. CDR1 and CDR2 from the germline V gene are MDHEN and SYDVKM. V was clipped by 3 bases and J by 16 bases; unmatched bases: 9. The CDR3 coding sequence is TGTGCCAGCAGTTTTAGACAGGGACCTTTTCATTTT. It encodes CASSFRQGPFHF.

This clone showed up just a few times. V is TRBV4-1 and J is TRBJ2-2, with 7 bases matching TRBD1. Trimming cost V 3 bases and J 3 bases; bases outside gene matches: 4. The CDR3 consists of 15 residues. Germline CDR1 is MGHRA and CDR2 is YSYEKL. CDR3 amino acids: CASSQYRGDTGELFF. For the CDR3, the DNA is TGCGCCAGCAGCCAGTACAGGGGCGACACCGGGGAGCTGTTTTTT.

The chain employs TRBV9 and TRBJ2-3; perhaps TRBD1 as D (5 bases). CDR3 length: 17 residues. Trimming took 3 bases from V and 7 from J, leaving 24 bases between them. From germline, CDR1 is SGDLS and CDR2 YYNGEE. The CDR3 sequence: CASSEWVGADQGNTQYF. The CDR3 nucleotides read TGTGCCAGCAGCGAGTGGGTTGGGGCCGACCAAGGAAATACGCAGTATTTT.